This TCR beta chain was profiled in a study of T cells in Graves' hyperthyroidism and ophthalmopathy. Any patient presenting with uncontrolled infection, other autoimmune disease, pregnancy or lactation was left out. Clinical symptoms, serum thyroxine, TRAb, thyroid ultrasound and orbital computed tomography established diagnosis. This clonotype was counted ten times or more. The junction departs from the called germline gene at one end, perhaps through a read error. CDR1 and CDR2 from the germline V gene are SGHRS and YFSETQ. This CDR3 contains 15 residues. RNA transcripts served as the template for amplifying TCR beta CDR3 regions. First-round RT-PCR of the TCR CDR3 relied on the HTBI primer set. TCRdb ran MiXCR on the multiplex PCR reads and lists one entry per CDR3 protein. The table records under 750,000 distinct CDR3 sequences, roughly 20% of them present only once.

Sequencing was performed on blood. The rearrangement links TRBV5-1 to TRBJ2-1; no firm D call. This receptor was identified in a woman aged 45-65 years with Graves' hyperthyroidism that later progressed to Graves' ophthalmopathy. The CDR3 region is CASSPGLSSYNEQFF. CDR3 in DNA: TGTGCCAGCAGCCCCGGCTTGAGCTCCTACAATGAGCAGTTCTTC.